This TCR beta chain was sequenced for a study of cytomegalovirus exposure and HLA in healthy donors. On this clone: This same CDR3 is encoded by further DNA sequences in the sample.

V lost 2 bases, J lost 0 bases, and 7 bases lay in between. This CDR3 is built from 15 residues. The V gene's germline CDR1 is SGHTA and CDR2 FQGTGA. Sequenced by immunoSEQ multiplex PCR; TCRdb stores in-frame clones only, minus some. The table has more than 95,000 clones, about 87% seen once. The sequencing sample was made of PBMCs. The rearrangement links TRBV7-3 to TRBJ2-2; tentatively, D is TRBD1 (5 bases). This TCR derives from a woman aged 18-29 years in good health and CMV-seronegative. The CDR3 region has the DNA TGTGCCAGCAGCTTACAGGGCGCGAACACCGGGGAGCTGTTTTTT. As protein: CASSLQGANTGELFF.